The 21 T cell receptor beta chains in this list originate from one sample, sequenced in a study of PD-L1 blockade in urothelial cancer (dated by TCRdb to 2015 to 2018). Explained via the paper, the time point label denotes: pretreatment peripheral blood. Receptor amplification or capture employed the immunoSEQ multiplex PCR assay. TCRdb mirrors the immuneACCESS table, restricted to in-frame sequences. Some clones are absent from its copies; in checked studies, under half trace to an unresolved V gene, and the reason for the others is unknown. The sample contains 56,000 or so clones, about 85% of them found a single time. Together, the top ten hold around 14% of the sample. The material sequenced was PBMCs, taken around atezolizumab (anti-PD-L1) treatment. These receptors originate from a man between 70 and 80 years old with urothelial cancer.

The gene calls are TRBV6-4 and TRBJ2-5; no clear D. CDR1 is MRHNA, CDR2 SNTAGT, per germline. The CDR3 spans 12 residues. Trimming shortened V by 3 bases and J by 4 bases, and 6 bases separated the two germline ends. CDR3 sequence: CASSEMAETQYF. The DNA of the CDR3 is TGTGCCAGCAGTGAGATGGCAGAGACCCAGTACTTC.

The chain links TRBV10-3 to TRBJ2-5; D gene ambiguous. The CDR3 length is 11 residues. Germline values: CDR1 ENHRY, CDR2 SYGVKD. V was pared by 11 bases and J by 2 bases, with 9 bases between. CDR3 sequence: CASGGQETQYF. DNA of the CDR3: TGTGCCTCGGGTGGGCAAGAGACCCAGTACTTC.

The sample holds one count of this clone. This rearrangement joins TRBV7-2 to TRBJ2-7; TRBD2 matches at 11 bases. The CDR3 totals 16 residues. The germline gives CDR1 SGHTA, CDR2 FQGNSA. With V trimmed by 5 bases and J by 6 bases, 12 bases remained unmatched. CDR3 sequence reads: CASSLETSGKPGEQYF. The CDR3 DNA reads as TGTGCCAGCAGCCTAGAGACTAGCGGGAAACCGGGCGAGCAGTACTTC.

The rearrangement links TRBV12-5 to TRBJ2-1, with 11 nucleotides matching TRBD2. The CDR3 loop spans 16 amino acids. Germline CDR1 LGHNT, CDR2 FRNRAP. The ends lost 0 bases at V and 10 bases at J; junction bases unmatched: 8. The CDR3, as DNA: TGTGCTAGTGGTTTGGTAGGGACTAGCGGCGTGGGGGAGCAGTTCTTC. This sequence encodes CASGLVGTSGVGEQFF.

In DNA form, the CDR3 reads TGTGCCAGCAGGAATCAGGGGGGGAACACTGAAGCTTTCTTT. As protein: CASRNQGGNTEAFF. The chain employs TRBV2 and TRBJ1-1; TRBD1 agrees at 7 bases. Germline lookup yields CDR1 SNHLY and CDR2 FYNNEI. V shed 6 bases, J shed 1 base, and the junction held 5 bases outside the gene matches. This CDR3 spans 14 amino acids.

The CDR3 nucleotides are TGCGCCAGCAGTGACGGCCGGGGTGCAACTAATGAAAAACTGTTTTTT. Translated: CASSDGRGATNEKLFF. V usage is TRBV10-2 and J usage is TRBJ1-4; unclear D gene. The CDR3 totals 16 residues. CDR1 and CDR2 from the germline V gene are WSHSY and SAAADI. Trimming pared 3 bases from V and 0 bases from J, leaving 11 bases between.

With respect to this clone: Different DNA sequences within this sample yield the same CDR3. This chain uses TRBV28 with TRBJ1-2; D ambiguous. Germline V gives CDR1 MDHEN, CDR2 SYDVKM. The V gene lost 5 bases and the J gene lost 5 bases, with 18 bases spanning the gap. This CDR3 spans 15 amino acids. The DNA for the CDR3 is TGTGCCAGCAGTCTCGGATATCAGGCCCTATATGGCTACACCTTC. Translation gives CASSLGYQALYGYTF.

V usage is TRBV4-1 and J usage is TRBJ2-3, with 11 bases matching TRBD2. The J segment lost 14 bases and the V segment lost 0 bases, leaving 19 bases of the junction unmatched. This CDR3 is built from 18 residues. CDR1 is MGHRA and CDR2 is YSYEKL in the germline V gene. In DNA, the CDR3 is TGCGCCAGCAGCCAAGATGAGGGGGCAACTAGCGGGAGTAGATACGCGTATTTT. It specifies CASSQDEGATSGSRYAYF.

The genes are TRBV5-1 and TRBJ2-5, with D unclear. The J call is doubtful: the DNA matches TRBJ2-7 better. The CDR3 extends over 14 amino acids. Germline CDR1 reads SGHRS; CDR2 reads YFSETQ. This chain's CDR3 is CASHGSPSSYEQYF. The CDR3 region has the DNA TGCGCCAGCCACGGGTCCCCGAGCTCCTACGAGCAGTACTTC.

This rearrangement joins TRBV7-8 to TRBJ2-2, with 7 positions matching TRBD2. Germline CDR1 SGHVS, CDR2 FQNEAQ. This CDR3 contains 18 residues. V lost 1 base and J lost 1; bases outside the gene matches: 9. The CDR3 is CASSLGRLAEENTGELFF. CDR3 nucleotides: TGTGCCAGCAGCTTAGGTCGGCTAGCGGAGGAGAACACCGGGGAGCTGTTTTTT.

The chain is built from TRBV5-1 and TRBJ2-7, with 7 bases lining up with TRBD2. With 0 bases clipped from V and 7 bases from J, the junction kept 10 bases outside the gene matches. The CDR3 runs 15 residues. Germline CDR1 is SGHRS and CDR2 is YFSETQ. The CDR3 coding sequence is TGCGCCAGCAGCTTGGCCACCGCGGGAGAGGATGAGCAGTACTTC. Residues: CASSLATAGEDEQYF.

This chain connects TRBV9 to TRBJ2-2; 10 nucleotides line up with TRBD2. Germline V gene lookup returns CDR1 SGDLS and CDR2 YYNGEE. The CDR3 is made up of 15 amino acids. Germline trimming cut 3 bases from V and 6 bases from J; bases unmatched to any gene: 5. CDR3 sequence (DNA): TGTGCCAGCAGCGGTCTAGCGGGAGTTCCCGGGGAGCTGTTTTTT. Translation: CASSGLAGVPGELFF.

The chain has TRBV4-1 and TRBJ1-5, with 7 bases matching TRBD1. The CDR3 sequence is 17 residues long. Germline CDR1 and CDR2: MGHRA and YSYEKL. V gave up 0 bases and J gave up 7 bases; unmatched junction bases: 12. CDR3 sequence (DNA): TGCGCCAGCAGCCAAGAAGGGGGCCGGGGGGGCTGGCAGCCCCAGCATTTT. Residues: CASSQEGGRGGWQPQHF.

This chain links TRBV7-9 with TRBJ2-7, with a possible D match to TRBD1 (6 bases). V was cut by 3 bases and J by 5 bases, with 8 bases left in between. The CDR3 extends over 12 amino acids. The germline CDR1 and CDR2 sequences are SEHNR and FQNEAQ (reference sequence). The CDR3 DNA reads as TGTGCCAGCAGCTTGACAGGTAACGAGCAGTACTTC. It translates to CASSLTGNEQYF.

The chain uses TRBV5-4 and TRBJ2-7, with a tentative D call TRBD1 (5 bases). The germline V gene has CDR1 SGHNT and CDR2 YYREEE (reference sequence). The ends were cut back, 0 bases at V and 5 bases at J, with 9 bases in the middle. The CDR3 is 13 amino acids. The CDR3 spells CASSLAQDNEQYF. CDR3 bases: TGTGCCAGCAGCTTGGCCCAGGACAACGAGCAGTACTTC.

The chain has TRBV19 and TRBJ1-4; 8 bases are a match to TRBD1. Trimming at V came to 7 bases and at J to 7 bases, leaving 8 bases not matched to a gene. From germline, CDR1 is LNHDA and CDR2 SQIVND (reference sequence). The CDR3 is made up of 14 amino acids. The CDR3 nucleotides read TGTGCCAGTATCCACAGGGGGTACGGTGAAAAACTGTTTTTT. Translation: CASIHRGYGEKLFF. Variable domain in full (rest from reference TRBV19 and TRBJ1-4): DGGITQSPKYLFRKEGQNVTLSCEQNLNHDAMYWYRQDPGQGLRLIYYSQIVNDFQKGDIAEGYSVSREKKESFPLTVTSAQKNPTAFYLCASIHRGYGEKLFFGSGTQLSVL.

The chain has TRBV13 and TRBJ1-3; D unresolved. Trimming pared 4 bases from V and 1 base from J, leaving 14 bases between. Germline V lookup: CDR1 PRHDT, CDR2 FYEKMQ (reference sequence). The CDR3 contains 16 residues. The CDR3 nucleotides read TGTGCCAGCAGCTACCCGGAGGGAGGGTCTGGAAACACCATATATTTT. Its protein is CASSYPEGGSGNTIYF.

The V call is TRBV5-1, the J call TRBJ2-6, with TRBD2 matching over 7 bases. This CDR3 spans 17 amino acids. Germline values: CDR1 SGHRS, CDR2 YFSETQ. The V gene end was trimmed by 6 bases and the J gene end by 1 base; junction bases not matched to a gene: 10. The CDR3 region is CASTLLGGTSGANVLTF. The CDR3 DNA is TGCGCCAGCACCCTCCTCGGGGGGACTTCTGGGGCCAACGTCCTGACTTTC.

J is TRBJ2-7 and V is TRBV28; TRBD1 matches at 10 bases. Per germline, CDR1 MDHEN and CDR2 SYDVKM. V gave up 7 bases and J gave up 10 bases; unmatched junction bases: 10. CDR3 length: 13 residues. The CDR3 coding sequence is TGTGCCAGCAAACCGGGACAGGGGCCTGGTCAGTACTTC. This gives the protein CASKPGQGPGQYF. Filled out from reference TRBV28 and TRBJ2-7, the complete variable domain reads DVKVTQSSRYLVKRTGEKVFLECVQDMDHENMFWYRQDPGLGLRLIYFSYDVKMKEKGDIPEGYSVSREKKERFSLILESASTNQTSMYLCASKPGQGPGQYFGPGTRLTVT.

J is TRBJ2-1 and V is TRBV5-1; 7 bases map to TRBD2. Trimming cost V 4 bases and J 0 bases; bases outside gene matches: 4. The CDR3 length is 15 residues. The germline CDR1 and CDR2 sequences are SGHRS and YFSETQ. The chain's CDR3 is CASSQSGASYNEQFF. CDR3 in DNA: TGCGCCAGCAGCCAAAGCGGGGCCTCCTACAATGAGCAGTTCTTC.

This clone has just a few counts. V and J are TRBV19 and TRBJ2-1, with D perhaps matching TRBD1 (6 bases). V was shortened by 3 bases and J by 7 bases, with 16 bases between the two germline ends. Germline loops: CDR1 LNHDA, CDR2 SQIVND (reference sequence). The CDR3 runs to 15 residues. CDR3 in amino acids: CASSIYLPGVNEQFF. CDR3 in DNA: TGTGCCAGTAGTATTTATTTGCCAGGGGTGAATGAGCAGTTCTTC.